This T cell receptor beta chain originates from a study of OX40 agonist ivuxolimab in advanced cancers. Study-wide background: Partial responses were recorded for three patients, including one with hepatocellular carcinoma and two with cutaneous melanoma. The study's findings and limits: Expanded clones belonging to CD8+ T cells outnumbered, on average, those of CD4+.

Repertoires were generated with immunoSEQ multiplex PCR, while TCRdb's copy carries only in-frame clones and drops some. The profile shows about 64,000 clones, around 84% of them singletons. The CDR3 totals 14 residues. Germline CDR1 and CDR2: LNHDA and SQIVND (reference sequence). V was cut by 11 bases and J by 5 bases, with 19 bases left in between. A remark on this clone: Its antigen remains unidentified.

This TCR came from an adult with an advanced solid tumor such as melanoma, head and neck, liver or kidney cancer. The sample was CD4+ or CD8+ T cells sorted from blood, taken in a trial of the OX40 agonist ivuxolimab. V and J are TRBV19 and TRBJ1-5, with D uncertain. CDR3: CAAGGQHPYQPQHF. The CDR3 DNA is TGTGCCGCGGGAGGGCAGCACCCTTATCAGCCCCAGCATTTT.